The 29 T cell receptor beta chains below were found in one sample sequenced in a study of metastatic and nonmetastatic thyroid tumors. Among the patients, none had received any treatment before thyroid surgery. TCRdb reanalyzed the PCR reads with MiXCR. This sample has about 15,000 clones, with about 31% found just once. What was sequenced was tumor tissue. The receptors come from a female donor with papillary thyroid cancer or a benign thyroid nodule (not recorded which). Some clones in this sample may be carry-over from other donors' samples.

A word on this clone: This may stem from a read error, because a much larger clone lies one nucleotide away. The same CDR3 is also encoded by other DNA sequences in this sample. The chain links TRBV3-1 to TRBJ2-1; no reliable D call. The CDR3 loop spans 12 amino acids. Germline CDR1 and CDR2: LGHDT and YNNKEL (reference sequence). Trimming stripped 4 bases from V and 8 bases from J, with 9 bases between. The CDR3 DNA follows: TGTGCCAGCAGCCCCCTGGGTTATGAGCAGTTCTTC. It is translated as CASSPLGYEQFF.

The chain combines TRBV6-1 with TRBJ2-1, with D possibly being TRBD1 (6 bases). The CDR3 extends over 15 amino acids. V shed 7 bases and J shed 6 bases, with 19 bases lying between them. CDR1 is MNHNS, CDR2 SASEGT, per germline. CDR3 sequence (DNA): TGTGCCAGCACCAGGGGCCGGGTTGGTTCCAATGAGCAGTTCTTC. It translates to CASTRGRVGSNEQFF.

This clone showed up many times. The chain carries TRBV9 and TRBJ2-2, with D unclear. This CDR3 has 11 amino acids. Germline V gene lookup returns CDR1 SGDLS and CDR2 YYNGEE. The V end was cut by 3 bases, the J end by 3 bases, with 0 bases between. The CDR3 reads CASSDTGELFF. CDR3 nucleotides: TGTGCCAGCAGCGACACCGGGGAGCTGTTTTTT.

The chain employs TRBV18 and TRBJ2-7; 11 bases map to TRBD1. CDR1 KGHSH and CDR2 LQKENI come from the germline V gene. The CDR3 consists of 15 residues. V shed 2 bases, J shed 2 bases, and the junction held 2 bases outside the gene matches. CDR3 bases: TGTGCCAGCTCACCAGGACAGGGGGCACCCTACGAGCAGTACTTC. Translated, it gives CASSPGQGAPYEQYF.

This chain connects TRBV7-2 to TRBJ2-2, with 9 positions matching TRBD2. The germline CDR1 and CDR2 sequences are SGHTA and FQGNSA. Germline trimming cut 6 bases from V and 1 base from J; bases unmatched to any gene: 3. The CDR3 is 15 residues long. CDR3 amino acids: CASRISGGNTGELFF. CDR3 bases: TGTGCCAGCAGGATTAGCGGGGGGAACACCGGGGAGCTGTTTTTT.

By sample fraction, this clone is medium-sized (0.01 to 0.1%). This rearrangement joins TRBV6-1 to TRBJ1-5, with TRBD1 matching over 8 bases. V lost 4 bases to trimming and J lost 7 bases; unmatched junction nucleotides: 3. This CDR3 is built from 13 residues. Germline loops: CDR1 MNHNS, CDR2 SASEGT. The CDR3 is CASSGQGRQPQHF. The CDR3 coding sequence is TGTGCCAGCAGTGGACAGGGGAGGCAGCCCCAGCATTTT.

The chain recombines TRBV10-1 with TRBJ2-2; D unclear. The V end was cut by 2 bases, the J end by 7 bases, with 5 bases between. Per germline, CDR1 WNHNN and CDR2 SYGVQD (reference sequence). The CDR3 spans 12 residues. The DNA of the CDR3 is TGCGCCAGCAGTGAGGGTGGCGGGGAGCTGTTTTTT. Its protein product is CASSEGGGELFF.

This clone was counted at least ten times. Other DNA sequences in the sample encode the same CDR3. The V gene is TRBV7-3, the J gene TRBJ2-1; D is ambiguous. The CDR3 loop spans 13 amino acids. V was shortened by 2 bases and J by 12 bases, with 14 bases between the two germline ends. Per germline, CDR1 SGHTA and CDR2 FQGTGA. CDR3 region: CASSLERSLAQFF. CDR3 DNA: TGTGCCAGCAGCTTAGAACGGAGTCTTGCGCAGTTCTTC.

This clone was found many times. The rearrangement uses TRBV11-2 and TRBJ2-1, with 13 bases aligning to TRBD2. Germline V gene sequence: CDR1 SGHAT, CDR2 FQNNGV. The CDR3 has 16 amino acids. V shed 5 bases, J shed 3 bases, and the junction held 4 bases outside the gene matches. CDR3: CASSTRLAGGYNEQFF. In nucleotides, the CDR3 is TGTGCCAGCAGCACTCGACTAGCGGGAGGCTACAATGAGCAGTTCTTC.

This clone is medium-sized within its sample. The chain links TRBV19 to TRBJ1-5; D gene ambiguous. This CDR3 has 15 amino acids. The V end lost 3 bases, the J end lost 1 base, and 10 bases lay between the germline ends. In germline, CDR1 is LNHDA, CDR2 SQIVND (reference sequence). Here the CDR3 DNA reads TGTGCCAGTAGTATCCGCACCTCCAGCAATCAGCCCCAGCATTTT. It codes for CASSIRTSSNQPQHF.

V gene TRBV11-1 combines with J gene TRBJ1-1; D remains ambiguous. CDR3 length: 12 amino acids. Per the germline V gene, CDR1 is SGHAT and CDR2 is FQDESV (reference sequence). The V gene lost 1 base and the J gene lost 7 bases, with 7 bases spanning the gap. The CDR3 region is CASSLVGSEAFF. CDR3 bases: TGTGCCAGCAGCTTAGTTGGCAGTGAAGCTTTCTTT.

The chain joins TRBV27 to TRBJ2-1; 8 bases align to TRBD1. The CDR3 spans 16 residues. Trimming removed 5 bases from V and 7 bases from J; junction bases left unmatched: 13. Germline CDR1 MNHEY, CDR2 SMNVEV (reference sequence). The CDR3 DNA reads TGTGCCAGCAGTCTACGGACAGGGAAGAGGCGGAATGAGCAGTTCTTC. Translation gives CASSLRTGKRRNEQFF.

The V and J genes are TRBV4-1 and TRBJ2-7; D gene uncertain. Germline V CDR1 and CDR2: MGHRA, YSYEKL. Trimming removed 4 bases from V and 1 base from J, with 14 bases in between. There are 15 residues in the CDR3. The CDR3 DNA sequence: TGCGCCAGCAGCCGCGCGACTGATCCTTCCTACGAGCAGTACTTC. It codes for CASSRATDPSYEQYF.

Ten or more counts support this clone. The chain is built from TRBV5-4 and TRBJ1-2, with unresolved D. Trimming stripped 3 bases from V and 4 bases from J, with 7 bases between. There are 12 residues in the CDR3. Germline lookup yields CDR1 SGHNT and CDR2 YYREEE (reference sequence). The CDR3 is CASSSYSYGYTF. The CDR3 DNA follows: TGTGCCAGCAGCTCCTACAGCTATGGCTACACCTTC.

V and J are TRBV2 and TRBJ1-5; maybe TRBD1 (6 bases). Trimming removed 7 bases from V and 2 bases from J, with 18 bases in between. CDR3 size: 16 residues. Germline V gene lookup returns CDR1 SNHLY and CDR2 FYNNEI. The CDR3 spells CASKGQTVYGNQPQHF. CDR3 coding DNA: TGTGCCAGCAAAGGACAGACAGTTTATGGCAATCAGCCCCAGCATTTT.

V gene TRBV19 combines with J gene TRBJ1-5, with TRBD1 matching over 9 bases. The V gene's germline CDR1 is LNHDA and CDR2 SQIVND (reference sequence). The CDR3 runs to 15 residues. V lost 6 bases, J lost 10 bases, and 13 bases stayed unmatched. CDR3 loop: CASRPGQGFLGPQHF. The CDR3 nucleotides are TGTGCCAGTAGACCGGGACAGGGATTCTTAGGCCCCCAGCATTTT.

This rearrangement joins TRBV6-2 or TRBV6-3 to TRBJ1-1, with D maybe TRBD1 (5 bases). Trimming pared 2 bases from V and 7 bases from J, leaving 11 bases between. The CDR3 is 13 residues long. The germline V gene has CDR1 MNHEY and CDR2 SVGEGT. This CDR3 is CASSYLGTDEAFF. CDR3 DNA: TGTGCCAGCAGTTACCTTGGGACGGATGAAGCTTTCTTT.

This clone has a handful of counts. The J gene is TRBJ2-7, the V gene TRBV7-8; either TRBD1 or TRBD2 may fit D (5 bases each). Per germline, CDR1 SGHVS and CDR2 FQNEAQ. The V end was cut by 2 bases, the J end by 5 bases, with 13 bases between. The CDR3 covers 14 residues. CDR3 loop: CASSLLRDGDEQYF. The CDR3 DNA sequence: TGTGCCAGCAGCTTACTCAGGGACGGTGACGAGCAGTACTTC.

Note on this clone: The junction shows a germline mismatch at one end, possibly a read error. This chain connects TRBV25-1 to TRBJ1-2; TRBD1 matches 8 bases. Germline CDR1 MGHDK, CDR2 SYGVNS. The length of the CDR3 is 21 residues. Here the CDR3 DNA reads TGTGCCAGCAGCCCCCTACCGGGACAGGCGACCCATAGCTATAGTAACTATGGCTACAACTTC. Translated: CASSPLPGQATHSYSNYGYNF.

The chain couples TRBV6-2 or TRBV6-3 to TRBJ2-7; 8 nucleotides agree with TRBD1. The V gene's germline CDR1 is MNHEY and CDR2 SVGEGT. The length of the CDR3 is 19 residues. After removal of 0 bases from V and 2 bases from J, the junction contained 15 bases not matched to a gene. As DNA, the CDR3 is TGTGCCAGCAGTTACTCGATTGACCCCCGACAGGGGTGGACCTACGAGCAGTACTTC. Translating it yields CASSYSIDPRQGWTYEQYF.

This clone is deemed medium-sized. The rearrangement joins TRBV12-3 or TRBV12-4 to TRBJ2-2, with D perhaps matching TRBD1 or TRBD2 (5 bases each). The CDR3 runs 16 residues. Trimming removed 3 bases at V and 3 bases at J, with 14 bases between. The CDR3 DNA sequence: TGTGCCAGCAGTTTCGATACCGGGACCCACACCGGGGAGCTGTTTTTT. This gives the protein CASSFDTGTHTGELFF.

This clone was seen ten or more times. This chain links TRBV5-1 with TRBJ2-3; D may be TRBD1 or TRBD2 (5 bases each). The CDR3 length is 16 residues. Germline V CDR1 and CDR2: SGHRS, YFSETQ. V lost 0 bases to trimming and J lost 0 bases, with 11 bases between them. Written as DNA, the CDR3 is TGCGCCAGCAGCTTGGAAGGGGACCCTAGCACAGATACGCAGTATTTT. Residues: CASSLEGDPSTDTQYF.

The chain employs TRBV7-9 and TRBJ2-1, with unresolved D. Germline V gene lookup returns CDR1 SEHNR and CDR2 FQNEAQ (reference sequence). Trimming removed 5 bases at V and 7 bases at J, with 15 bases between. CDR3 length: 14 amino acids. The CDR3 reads CASSPYRRRNEQFF. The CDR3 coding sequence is TGTGCCAGCAGCCCCTACCGCCGTCGGAATGAGCAGTTCTTC.

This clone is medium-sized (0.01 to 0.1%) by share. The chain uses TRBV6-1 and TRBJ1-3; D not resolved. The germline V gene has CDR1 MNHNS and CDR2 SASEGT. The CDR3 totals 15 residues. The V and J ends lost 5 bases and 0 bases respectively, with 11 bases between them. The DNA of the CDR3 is TGTGCCAGCAGTCCCGACTCAGCCTCTGGAAACACCATATATTTT. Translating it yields CASSPDSASGNTIYF.

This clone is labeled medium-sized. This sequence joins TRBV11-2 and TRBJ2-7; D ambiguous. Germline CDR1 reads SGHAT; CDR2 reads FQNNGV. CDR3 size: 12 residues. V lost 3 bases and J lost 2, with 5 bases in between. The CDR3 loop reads CASSFVPYEQYF. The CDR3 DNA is TGTGCCAGCAGCTTCGTCCCCTACGAGCAGTACTTC.

The CDR3 spells CASSFRGRDTEAFF. The CDR3 DNA reads as TGTGCCAGCAGCTTCAGGGGCAGGGACACTGAAGCTTTCTTT. V gene TRBV11-2 combines with J gene TRBJ1-1; a possible D gene is TRBD1 (6 bases). The CDR3 runs to 14 residues. Germline values: CDR1 SGHAT, CDR2 FQNNGV. The V and J ends lost 3 bases and 3 bases respectively, with 11 bases between them.

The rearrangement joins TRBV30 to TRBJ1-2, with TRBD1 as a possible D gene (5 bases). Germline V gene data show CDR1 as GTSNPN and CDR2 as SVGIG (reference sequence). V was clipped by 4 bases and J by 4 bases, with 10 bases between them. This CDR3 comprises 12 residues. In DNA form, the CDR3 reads TGTGCCTGGAACGCCAGGGTCTATGGCTACACCTTC. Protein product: CAWNARVYGYTF.

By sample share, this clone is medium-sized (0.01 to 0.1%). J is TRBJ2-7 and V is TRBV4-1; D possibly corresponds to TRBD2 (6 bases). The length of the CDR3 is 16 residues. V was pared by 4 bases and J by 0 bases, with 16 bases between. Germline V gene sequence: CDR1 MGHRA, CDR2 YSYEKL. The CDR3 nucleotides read TGCGCCAGCAGCCCCGAGGAACTAGCTTACTCCTACGAGCAGTACTTC. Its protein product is CASSPEELAYSYEQYF.

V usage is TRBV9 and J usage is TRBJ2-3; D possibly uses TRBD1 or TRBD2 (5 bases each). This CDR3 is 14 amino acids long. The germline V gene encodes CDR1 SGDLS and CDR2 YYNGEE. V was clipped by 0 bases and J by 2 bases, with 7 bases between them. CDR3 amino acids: CASSVAGATDTQYF. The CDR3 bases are TGTGCCAGCAGCGTAGCCGGGGCCACAGATACGCAGTATTTT.